A single sample gave rise to the 20 T cell receptor beta chains below, sequenced in a study of T cell responses to AZD1222 COVID-19 vaccine. Produced via immunoSEQ multiplex PCR; TCRdb's table is partial and in-frame only. Found here are about 150,000 clones, approximately 90% of them singletons; the top ten hold more than 3.5%. Sequenced here: peripheral blood, sampled on day 0 of AZD1222 vaccination. These TCRs come from an adult in good health.

This sequence joins TRBV27 and TRBJ2-7; 11 nucleotides match TRBD1. CDR1 MNHEY and CDR2 SMNVEV come from the germline V gene (reference sequence). V dropped 5 bases and J dropped 3; count of bases not matched to a gene: 9. This CDR3 region has 16 residues. The CDR3 here is CASSPIGTGGLYEQYF. The CDR3 nucleotides read TGTGCCAGCAGTCCAATCGGGACAGGGGGGCTCTACGAGCAGTACTTC.

This chain uses TRBV5-1 with TRBJ2-2; no reliable D call. V lost 4 bases, J lost 1 base, and 5 bases lay in between. The CDR3 contains 13 residues. Germline V gene data show CDR1 as SGHRS and CDR2 as YFSETQ. CDR3 amino acids: CASSVQNTGELFF. The DNA of the CDR3 is TGCGCCAGCAGCGTCCAGAACACCGGGGAGCTGTTTTTT.

The J gene is TRBJ1-3, the V gene TRBV6-6; 7 bases are shared with TRBD1. V was clipped by 2 bases and J by 1 base; unmatched bases: 2. This CDR3 spans 15 amino acids. Germline V gives CDR1 MNHNY, CDR2 SVGAGI (reference sequence). As DNA, the CDR3 is TGTGCCAGCAGTTACCCGACAGGGTCTGGAAACACCATATATTTT. It is translated as CASSYPTGSGNTIYF.

The rearrangement links TRBV28 to TRBJ2-1, with TRBD2 matching over 9 bases. The CDR3 extends over 12 amino acids. V shed 8 bases, J shed 15 bases, and the junction held 11 bases outside the gene matches. CDR1 MDHEN and CDR2 SYDVKM come from the germline V gene. CDR3 in amino acids: CASGKGLARGFF. As DNA, the CDR3 is TGTGCCAGCGGGAAGGGACTAGCCAGGGGGTTCTTC.

The rearrangement joins TRBV7-2 to TRBJ2-2, with no clear D. Germline V gene data show CDR1 as SGHTA and CDR2 as FQGNSA. The V and J ends lost 0 bases and 1 base respectively, with 9 bases between them. The length of the CDR3 is 16 residues. The CDR3 region has the DNA TGTGCCAGCAGCTTAGCCACTGGCGGGAACACCGGGGAGCTGTTTTTT. Amino acid sequence: CASSLATGGNTGELFF.

The gene calls are TRBV12-5 and TRBJ1-1; 9 bases are a match to TRBD1. The germline gives CDR1 LGHNT, CDR2 FRNRAP. This CDR3 is built from 17 residues. With 5 bases clipped from V and 5 bases from J, the junction kept 15 bases outside the gene matches. CDR3 protein: CASGPGTGRRGRTEAFF. DNA of the CDR3: TGTGCTAGTGGTCCGGGGACAGGGAGGAGAGGGAGAACTGAAGCTTTCTTT. The full variable domain, its missing parts supplied by reference TRBV12-5 and TRBJ1-1, is DARVTQTPRHKVTEMGQEVTMRCQPILGHNTVFWYRQTMMQGLELLAYFRNRAPLDDSGMPKDRFSAEMPDATLATLKIQPSEPRDSAVYFCASGPGTGRRGRTEAFFGQGTRLTVV.

This clone was detected only once. This sample also contains other DNA sequences that code for the same CDR3. J is TRBJ2-7 and V is TRBV7-2; D perhaps matches TRBD2 (7 bases). This CDR3 spans 14 amino acids. From germline, CDR1 is SGHTA and CDR2 FQGNSA. V dropped 1 base and J dropped 7 bases, with 14 bases sitting between them. The CDR3 is CASSLGGREYEQYF. The CDR3 DNA reads TGTGCCAGCAGCTTAGGGGGGCGGGAGTATGAGCAGTACTTC.

The V gene is TRBV28, the J gene TRBJ2-5; possible D gene TRBD2, 6 bases. Trimming shortened V by 7 bases and J by 4 bases, and 10 bases separated the two germline ends. CDR1 is MDHEN and CDR2 is SYDVKM in the germline V gene. This CDR3 comprises 12 residues. The DNA of the CDR3 is TGTGCCAGCACGGGCGGGGTAGAGACCCAGTACTTC. The encoded protein is CASTGGVETQYF.

The rearrangement joins TRBV19 to TRBJ1-1; D is undetermined. The germline gives CDR1 LNHDA, CDR2 SQIVND (reference sequence). The CDR3 spans 11 residues. V was trimmed by 4 bases and J by 11 bases, leaving 11 bases between them. DNA for the CDR3: TGTGCCAGTAGTACGGGTTCTAGGGCTTTCTTT. Protein sequence: CASSTGSRAFF.

The V gene is TRBV12-3 or TRBV12-4, the J gene TRBJ1-5, with D unclear. The length of the CDR3 is 12 residues. V lost 5 bases to trimming and J lost 4 bases, with 6 bases between them. CDR3 region: CASSPRNQPQHF. The DNA of the CDR3 is TGTGCCAGCAGTCCGAGGAATCAGCCCCAGCATTTT.

The chain has TRBV2 and TRBJ2-5; maybe TRBD2 (5 bases). CDR3 size: 13 residues. Trimming shortened V by 6 bases and J by 2 bases, and 10 bases separated the two germline ends. Germline V gene data show CDR1 as SNHLY and CDR2 as FYNNEI. The CDR3 loop reads CASRVAPQETQYF. The CDR3 nucleotides read TGTGCCAGCAGGGTAGCGCCTCAAGAGACCCAGTACTTC.

The chain combines TRBV27 with TRBJ1-5; TRBD1 might be the D (6 bases). This CDR3 has 16 amino acids. Germline V gives CDR1 MNHEY, CDR2 SMNVEV (reference sequence). Trimming stripped 5 bases from V and 0 bases from J, with 14 bases between. DNA for the CDR3: TGTGCCAGCAGTACCGCGGGGGGGCTTAGCAATCAGCCCCAGCATTTT. Translated, it gives CASSTAGGLSNQPQHF.

The V gene is TRBV12-3 or TRBV12-4, the J gene TRBJ1-1, with D possibly matching TRBD1 (5 bases). Trimming removed 6 bases at V and 4 bases at J, with 12 bases between. There are 13 residues in the CDR3. CDR3 residues: CASSSGRGTEAFF. The CDR3 DNA follows: TGTGCCAGCAGCTCAGGGCGGGGCACTGAAGCTTTCTTT.

The chain has TRBV2 and TRBJ2-2, with D perhaps matching TRBD1 or TRBD2 (5 bases each). This CDR3 is built from 15 residues. V was clipped by 4 bases and J by 4 bases, with 13 bases between them. Looked up from germline, CDR1 is SNHLY and CDR2 is FYNNEI. CDR3 region: CASSVGPWTTGELFF. The CDR3 bases are TGTGCCAGCAGTGTGGGACCCTGGACCACCGGGGAGCTGTTTTTT.

This chain uses TRBV28 with TRBJ1-2; TRBD1 matches at 9 bases. The CDR3 runs 15 residues. Germline lookup yields CDR1 MDHEN and CDR2 SYDVKM. Trimming cost V 8 bases and J 6 bases; bases outside gene matches: 13. CDR3 amino acids: CASGPAGTGIHGYTF. The DNA for the CDR3 is TGTGCCAGCGGTCCAGCCGGGACAGGGATTCATGGCTACACCTTC.

This rearrangement joins TRBV5-1 to TRBJ2-3; TRBD2 aligns across 8 bases. This CDR3 region has 15 residues. The ends lost 3 bases at V and 0 bases at J; junction bases unmatched: 3. Germline-derived CDR1 and CDR2 are SGHRS and YFSETQ. CDR3 amino acids: CASSWSGGSTDTQYF. The CDR3 DNA sequence: TGCGCCAGCAGCTGGAGCGGGGGAAGCACAGATACGCAGTATTTT.

The chain uses TRBV5-1 and TRBJ2-1, with D tentatively TRBD2 (6 bases). The germline V gene has CDR1 SGHRS and CDR2 YFSETQ. V was trimmed by 5 bases and J by 7 bases, leaving 13 bases between them. The CDR3 has 13 amino acids. The CDR3 nucleotides read TGCGCCAGCAGGGTCGGGAGCCATAATGAGCAGTTCTTC. This translates into CASRVGSHNEQFF.

V and J are TRBV7-9 and TRBJ2-1; 7 nucleotides line up with TRBD1. Trimming took 5 bases from V and 5 from J; bases not matched to a gene: 9. The CDR3 has 15 amino acids. The germline V gene encodes CDR1 SEHNR and CDR2 FQNEAQ (reference sequence). CDR3 DNA: TGTGCCAGCAGCCACCCTACCGGGACAGACAATGAGCAGTTCTTC. It yields the protein CASSHPTGTDNEQFF.

The rearrangement links TRBV14 to TRBJ2-1; no reliable D call. The CDR3 extends over 14 amino acids. Trimming left V 2 bases short and J 9 bases short, with 14 bases between. Per the germline V gene, CDR1 is SGHDN and CDR2 is FVKESK. CDR3 protein: CASSQKFSWGEQFF. The CDR3 DNA sequence: TGTGCCAGCAGCCAAAAGTTCAGCTGGGGTGAGCAGTTCTTC.

J is TRBJ1-5 and V is TRBV5-1; D is perhaps TRBD1 (6 bases). Germline CDR1 SGHRS, CDR2 YFSETQ. V was pared by 2 bases and J by 0 bases, with 12 bases between. This CDR3 has 16 amino acids. The CDR3 loop reads CASSFNGDNSNQPQHF. The CDR3 nucleotides are TGCGCCAGCAGCTTTAATGGGGACAATAGCAATCAGCCCCAGCATTTT.